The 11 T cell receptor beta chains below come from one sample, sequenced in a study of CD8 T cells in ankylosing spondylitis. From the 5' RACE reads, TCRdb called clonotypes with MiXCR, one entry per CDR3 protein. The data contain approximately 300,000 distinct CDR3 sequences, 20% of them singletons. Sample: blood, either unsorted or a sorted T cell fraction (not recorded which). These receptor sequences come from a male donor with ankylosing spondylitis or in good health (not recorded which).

CDR3 in amino acids: CASSLLPSNTEAFF. The CDR3, as DNA: TGTGCCAGCAGCTTGTTGCCGTCAAACACTGAAGCTTTCTTT. V gene TRBV5-5 combines with J gene TRBJ1-1, with D unclear. Trimming pared 1 base from V and 2 bases from J, leaving 9 bases between. CDR3 length equals 14 residues. The germline CDR1 and CDR2 sequences are SGHKS and YYEKEE (reference sequence).

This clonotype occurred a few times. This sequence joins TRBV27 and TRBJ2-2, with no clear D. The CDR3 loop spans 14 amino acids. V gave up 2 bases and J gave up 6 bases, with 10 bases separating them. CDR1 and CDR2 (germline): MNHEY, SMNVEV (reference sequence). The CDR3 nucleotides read TGTGCCAGCAGTTTAGGGCAGCGTGCCGGGGAGCTGTTTTTT. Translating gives CASSLGQRAGELFF.

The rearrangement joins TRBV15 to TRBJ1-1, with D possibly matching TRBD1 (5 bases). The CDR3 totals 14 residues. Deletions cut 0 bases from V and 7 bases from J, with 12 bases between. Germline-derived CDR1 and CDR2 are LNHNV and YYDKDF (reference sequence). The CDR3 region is CATSREGVINEAFF. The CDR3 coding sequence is TGTGCCACCAGCAGAGAAGGGGTAATTAATGAAGCTTTCTTT.

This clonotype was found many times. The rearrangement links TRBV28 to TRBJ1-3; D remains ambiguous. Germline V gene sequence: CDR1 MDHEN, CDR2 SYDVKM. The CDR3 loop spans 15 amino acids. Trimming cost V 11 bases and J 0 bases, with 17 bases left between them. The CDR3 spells CACTKNLGSGNTIYF. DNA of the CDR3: TGTGCCTGCACAAAAAATTTGGGCTCTGGAAACACCATATATTTT.

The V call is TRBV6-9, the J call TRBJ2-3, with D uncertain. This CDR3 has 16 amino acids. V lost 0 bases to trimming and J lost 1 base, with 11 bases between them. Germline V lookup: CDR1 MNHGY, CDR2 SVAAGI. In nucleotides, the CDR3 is TGTGCCAGCAGTTATTCCCCGTGGAAGCGCACAGATACGCAGTATTTT. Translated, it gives CASSYSPWKRTDTQYF.

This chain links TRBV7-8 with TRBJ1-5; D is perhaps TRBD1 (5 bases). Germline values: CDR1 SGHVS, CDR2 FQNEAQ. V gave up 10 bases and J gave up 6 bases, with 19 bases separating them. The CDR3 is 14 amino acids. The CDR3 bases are TGTGCCACCCAACCGGGAGGGGCTAGTCAGCCCCAGCATTTT. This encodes CATQPGGASQPQHF. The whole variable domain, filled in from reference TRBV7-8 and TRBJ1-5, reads GAGVSQSPRYKVAKRGQDVALRCDPISGHVSLFWYQQALGQGPEFLTYFQNEAQLDKSGLPSDRFFAERPEGSVSTLKIQRTQQEDSAVYLCATQPGGASQPQHFGDGTRLSIL.

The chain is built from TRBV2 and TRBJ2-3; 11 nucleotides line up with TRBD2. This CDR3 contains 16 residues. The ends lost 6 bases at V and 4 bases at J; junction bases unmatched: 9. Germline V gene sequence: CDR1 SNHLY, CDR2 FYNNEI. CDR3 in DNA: TGTGCCAGCAGGCAGACTAGCGGGGTTGTCTCAGATACGCAGTATTTT. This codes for CASRQTSGVVSDTQYF.

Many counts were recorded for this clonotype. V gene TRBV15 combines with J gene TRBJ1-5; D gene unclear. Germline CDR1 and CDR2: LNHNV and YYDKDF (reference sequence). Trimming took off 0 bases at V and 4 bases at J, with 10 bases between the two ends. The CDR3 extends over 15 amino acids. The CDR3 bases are TGTGCCACCAGCAGAGATTCAAGAGGGAATCAGCCCCAGCATTTT. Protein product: CATSRDSRGNQPQHF.

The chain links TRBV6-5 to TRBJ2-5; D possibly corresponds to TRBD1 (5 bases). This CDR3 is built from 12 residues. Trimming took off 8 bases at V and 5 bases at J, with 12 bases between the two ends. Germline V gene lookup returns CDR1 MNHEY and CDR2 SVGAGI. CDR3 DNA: TGTGCCAGCGCTGGGGCGCATGAGACCCAGTACTTC. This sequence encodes CASAGAHETQYF.

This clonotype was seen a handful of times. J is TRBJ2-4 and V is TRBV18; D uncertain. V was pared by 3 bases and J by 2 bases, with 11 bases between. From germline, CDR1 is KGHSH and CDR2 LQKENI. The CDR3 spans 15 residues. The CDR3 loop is CASSPMGSTKNIQYF. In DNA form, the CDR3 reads TGTGCCAGCTCACCGATGGGGTCGACCAAAAACATTCAGTACTTC.

The CDR3 is CASRRLAGETNTGELFF. In DNA form, the CDR3 reads TGCGCCAGCAGAAGACTAGCGGGGGAAACGAACACCGGGGAGCTGTTTTTT. The V and J genes are TRBV5-1 and TRBJ2-2; 12 bases match TRBD2. Losses at the gene ends were 5 bases for V and 0 bases for J; bases not matched to a gene: 5. The CDR3 loop spans 17 amino acids. Looked up from germline, CDR1 is SGHRS and CDR2 is YFSETQ.